This entry lists 32 T cell receptor beta chains sequenced from one sample in a study of human T cells and chemical hapten exposure. MiXCR was run by TCRdb on the RACE reads, yielding one entry per CDR3 protein. Here the sample spans 210,000 or so distinct CDR3 sequences, under 25% being singletons. Time point specified: patch test 3, about 24 weeks after DPC sensitization. Treatment given: therapeutic diphenylcyclopropenone sensitization with weekly scalp DPC. The sequenced sample was whole blood, obtained in connection with sensitization to the hapten diphenylcyclopropenone (DPC). The receptor set was obtained from a woman between 40 and 50 years old with alopecia areata. Some clones in this sample may be carry-over from other donors' samples.

The chain couples TRBV9 to TRBJ1-3; no firm D call. The V gene lost 4 bases and the J gene lost 0 bases, with 20 bases spanning the gap. Germline V gene lookup returns CDR1 SGDLS and CDR2 YYNGEE. This CDR3 is 18 amino acids long. The CDR3 DNA reads TGTGCCAGCAGCCCACCGCGGGGAGGGTACAGCTCTGGAAACACCATATATTTT. Translated: CASSPPRGGYSSGNTIYF.

The chain recombines TRBV5-8 with TRBJ2-1; 15 bases are shared with TRBD2. The CDR3 runs 16 residues. Germline lookup yields CDR1 SGHTS and CDR2 YDEGEE. The V segment lost 3 bases and the J segment 8 bases; nucleotides outside the gene matches: 6. The CDR3 DNA reads TGTGCCAGCAGCTCAGGACTAGCGGGAGGGCCAGATGAGCAGTTCTTC. It specifies CASSSGLAGGPDEQFF.

The chain carries TRBV2 and TRBJ2-7; TRBD1 agrees at 8 bases. J lost 3 bases, V lost 3 bases, and 7 bases had no gene match. Germline CDR1 reads SNHLY; CDR2 reads FYNNEI. This CDR3 is 15 amino acids long. The CDR3 DNA reads TGTGCCAGCAGTGATTCGGGACAGGACCTCTACGAGCAGTACTTC. As protein: CASSDSGQDLYEQYF. The full variable domain, in which reference TRBV2 and TRBJ2-7 provide the parts outside the CDR3, is EPEVTQTPSHQVTQMGQEVILRCVPISNHLYFYWYRQILGQKVEFLVSFYNNEISEKSEIFDDQFSVERPDGSNFTLKIRSTKLEDSAMYFCASSDSGQDLYEQYFGPGTRLTVT.

In this sample, this clonotype turned up many times. J is TRBJ2-6 and V is TRBV29-1; D possibly matches TRBD1 or TRBD2 (6 bases each). Germline V CDR1 and CDR2: SQVTM, ANQGSEA. CDR3 length equals 13 residues. Trimming shortened V by 5 bases and J by 2 bases, and 7 bases separated the two germline ends. DNA for the CDR3: TGCAGCGTTCGGGGGCCTGGGGCCAACGTCCTGACTTTC. Amino acids: CSVRGPGANVLTF.

This clonotype turned up a few times. V is TRBV5-1 and J is TRBJ2-7, with D possibly matching TRBD1 (6 bases). This CDR3 is built from 15 residues. From germline, CDR1 is SGHRS and CDR2 YFSETQ. V was shortened by 1 base and J by 1 base, with 12 bases between the two germline ends. The CDR3 DNA reads as TGCGCCAGCAGCTTGCCCCAGGGGTCGTCCTACGAGCAGTACTTC. Encoded protein: CASSLPQGSSYEQYF.

The chain is built from TRBV18 and TRBJ2-7; TRBD1 matches 7 bases. The CDR3 extends over 14 amino acids. J gave up 0 bases and V 4 bases, and 3 bases lay outside the gene matches. Germline CDR1 reads KGHSH; CDR2 reads LQKENI. CDR3 DNA: TGTGCCAGCTCACGGGGACAGAGCTCCTACGAGCAGTACTTC. Its translation: CASSRGQSSYEQYF.

A few counts support this clonotype. The V and J genes are TRBV5-1 and TRBJ2-3, with D perhaps matching TRBD2 (6 bases). CDR1 is SGHRS, CDR2 YFSETQ, per germline. The CDR3 covers 13 residues. The V gene lost 4 bases and the J gene lost 4 bases, with 10 bases spanning the gap. The CDR3 bases are TGCGCCAGCAGCAAGGAGGGGTCAGATACGCAGTATTTT. Protein product: CASSKEGSDTQYF.

The chain employs TRBV28 and TRBJ1-4; D may be TRBD1 (5 bases). The CDR3 is 12 amino acids. CDR1 and CDR2 from the germline V gene are MDHEN and SYDVKM. V lost 11 bases, J lost 3 bases, and 10 bases lay in between. CDR3 loop: CASGGANEKLFF. Written as DNA, the CDR3 is TGTGCCTCGGGGGGGGCTAATGAAAAACTGTTTTTT.

The J gene is TRBJ1-5, the V gene TRBV7-2, with D unclear. The length of the CDR3 is 15 residues. Germline-derived CDR1 and CDR2 are SGHTA and FQGNSA. V dropped 1 base and J dropped 1 base, with 8 bases sitting between them. The CDR3 protein is CASSLEVVSNQPQHF. The DNA for the CDR3 is TGTGCCAGCAGCTTAGAGGTGGTAAGCAATCAGCCCCAGCATTTT.

This chain links TRBV10-3 with TRBJ1-3, with a weak D call TRBD1 (6 bases). V shed 11 bases and J shed 1 base, with 15 bases lying between them. Germline loops: CDR1 ENHRY, CDR2 SYGVKD. The CDR3 runs 14 residues. The DNA for the CDR3 is TGTGCCGCGGGTAGGGGGACTTCTGGAAACACCATATATTTT. Translated: CAAGRGTSGNTIYF.

There are many counts of this clonotype. The chain combines TRBV13 with TRBJ2-3, with D unresolved. The CDR3 has 15 amino acids. The germline CDR1 and CDR2 sequences are PRHDT and FYEKMQ (reference sequence). Trimming took 5 bases from V and 3 from J, leaving 15 bases between them. The CDR3, as DNA: TGTGCCAGCAGCCCTACTAACCTCCAGACAGATACGCAGTATTTT. It codes for CASSPTNLQTDTQYF.

This clonotype was seen a handful of times. The rearrangement uses TRBV2 and TRBJ2-7; D possibly corresponds to TRBD1 (6 bases). There are 14 residues in the CDR3. V gave up 3 bases and J gave up 7 bases, with 16 bases separating them. Germline values: CDR1 SNHLY, CDR2 FYNNEI. The CDR3 nucleotides are TGTGCCAGCAGTGACCCGACAGGCCTCTATGAGCAGTACTTC. It encodes CASSDPTGLYEQYF.

The sample holds a few counts of this clonotype. V usage is TRBV7-2 and J usage is TRBJ2-5; D is undetermined. CDR1 is SGHTA and CDR2 is FQGNSA in the germline V gene. The CDR3 consists of 12 residues. The V and J ends lost 2 bases and 4 bases respectively, with 5 bases between them. The CDR3 DNA sequence: TGTGCCAGCAGCTTACTAAGAGAGACCCAGTACTTC. It codes for CASSLLRETQYF.

There are a few counts of this clonotype. The rearrangement links TRBV7-2 to TRBJ1-2, with D perhaps TRBD1 (6 bases). Trimming took 2 bases from V and 2 from J, leaving 12 bases between them. CDR1 and CDR2 from the germline V gene are SGHTA and FQGNSA. The CDR3 has 15 amino acids. This CDR3 reads CASSLTGQSNYGYTF. CDR3 bases: TGTGCCAGCAGCTTAACCGGACAGAGCAACTATGGCTACACCTTC.

This clonotype has a handful of counts. Germline is not matched at one junction end, which may reflect a read error. The chain recombines TRBV7-9 with TRBJ1-6; TRBD1 aligns across 7 bases. The CDR3 has 14 amino acids. Germline assignment: CDR1 SEHNR and CDR2 FQNEAQ (reference sequence). The CDR3 region is CASSQGTAVSPLPF. For the CDR3, the DNA is TGTGCCAGCAGCCAGGGGACAGCAGTTTCACCCCTCCCCTTT.

The chain couples TRBV6-6 to TRBJ1-4; TRBD1 is a possible D gene (5 bases). The CDR3 covers 13 residues. The germline CDR1 and CDR2 sequences are MNHNY and SVGAGI (reference sequence). Trimming removed 6 bases at V and 7 bases at J, with 12 bases between. CDR3 protein: CASSLRGVEKLFF. The DNA of the CDR3 is TGTGCCAGCAGCCTTAGAGGGGTTGAAAAACTGTTTTTT.

The sample holds a few counts of this clonotype. V and J are TRBV7-8 and TRBJ2-3, with a possible D match to TRBD2 (6 bases). Per germline, CDR1 SGHVS and CDR2 FQNEAQ. Deletions cut 6 bases from V and 0 bases from J, with 10 bases between. CDR3 size: 14 residues. DNA for the CDR3: TGTGCCAGCAGTTTTAGCGGTAGCACAGATACGCAGTATTTT. This translates into CASSFSGSTDTQYF.

This clonotype showed up just a few times. V gene TRBV7-2 combines with J gene TRBJ2-7, with D unresolved. The V end was cut by 5 bases, the J end by 0 bases, with 14 bases between. This CDR3 is built from 15 residues. Germline V gene lookup returns CDR1 SGHTA and CDR2 FQGNSA. The CDR3 here is CASSRGPLPSYEQYF. CDR3 nucleotide sequence: TGTGCCAGCAGCCGAGGACCCCTCCCCTCCTACGAGCAGTACTTC.

This clonotype has just a few counts. The chain recombines TRBV25-1 with TRBJ2-1; D not resolved. Trimming removed 5 bases from V and 9 bases from J, with 23 bases in between. Germline-derived CDR1 and CDR2 are MGHDK and SYGVNS. The CDR3 runs 16 residues. CDR3 residues: CASSPRWGGTPREQFF. The CDR3 DNA sequence: TGTGCCAGCAGTCCCCGGTGGGGTGGAACACCCCGTGAGCAGTTCTTC.

This chain joins TRBV7-2 and TRBJ2-7; weak D call: TRBD2 (6 bases). The CDR3 has 15 amino acids. V dropped 0 bases and J dropped 2 bases, with 11 bases sitting between them. Germline values: CDR1 SGHTA, CDR2 FQGNSA. The CDR3 loop is CASSLARGKTYEQYF. CDR3 sequence (DNA): TGTGCCAGCAGCTTAGCTCGCGGGAAGACCTACGAGCAGTACTTC. The full variable domain, completed using reference TRBV7-2 and TRBJ2-7, is GAGVSQSPSNKVTEKGKDVELRCDPISGHTALYWYRQSLGQGLEFLIYFQGNSAPDKSGLPSDRFSAERTGGSVSTLTIQRTQQEDSAVYLCASSLARGKTYEQYFGPGTRLTVT.

This clonotype was detected only a few times. The chain links TRBV5-1 to TRBJ2-3; a weak D match, TRBD2 (7 bases). The V gene's germline CDR1 is SGHRS and CDR2 YFSETQ. V was clipped by 0 bases and J by 1 base, with 27 bases between them. This CDR3 has 21 amino acids. The CDR3 loop reads CASSLAGGRAGTSIGTDTQYF. The CDR3 DNA follows: TGCGCCAGCAGCTTGGCCGGGGGGCGCGCGGGCACCTCTATAGGCACAGATACGCAGTATTTT.

CDR3 DNA sequence: TGTGCCAGCAGTGACAGGGGAGGAGACACCATATATTTT. Translation gives CASSDRGGDTIYF. The rearrangement links TRBV6-5 to TRBJ1-3, with 8 bases lining up with TRBD1. CDR1 and CDR2 (germline): MNHEY, SVGAGI. The V gene end was trimmed by 5 bases and the J gene end by 8 bases; junction bases not matched to a gene: 5. The CDR3 has 13 amino acids.

V usage is TRBV7-8 and J usage is TRBJ2-3, with 7 nucleotides matching TRBD2. CDR1 and CDR2 (germline): SGHVS, FQNEAQ. Trimming at V came to 3 bases and at J to 4 bases, leaving 4 bases not matched to a gene. The CDR3 runs 14 residues. CDR3 bases: TGTGCCAGCAGCTTGCGGGAGAGGGCAGATACGCAGTATTTT. It codes for CASSLRERADTQYF.

There are a few counts of this clonotype. J is TRBJ1-1 and V is TRBV7-2, with D unclear. This CDR3 contains 11 residues. Looked up from germline, CDR1 is SGHTA and CDR2 is FQGNSA. Trimming took 6 bases from V and 8 from J, leaving 10 bases between them. This CDR3 reads CASSNLGEAFF. The CDR3 DNA reads TGTGCCAGCAGTAACCTAGGGGAAGCTTTCTTT.

This chain joins TRBV7-2 and TRBJ2-5; TRBD2 matches at 9 bases. CDR1 is SGHTA, CDR2 FQGNSA, per germline. The CDR3 is made up of 15 amino acids. Trimming took 5 bases from V and 0 from J; bases not matched to a gene: 4. The CDR3 sequence is CASSMTSGNQETQYF. In nucleotides, the CDR3 is TGTGCCAGCAGCATGACTAGCGGAAACCAAGAGACCCAGTACTTC.

This chain uses TRBV7-2 with TRBJ2-7, with 7 bases aligning to TRBD1. In germline, CDR1 is SGHTA, CDR2 FQGNSA. CDR3 length: 19 amino acids. J was trimmed by 2 bases and V by 3 bases; bases with no gene match: 19. CDR3 DNA sequence: TGTGCCAGCAGCTTCATTCCGGGACAGTACACCTCCGGCCCCTACGAGCAGTACTTC. This encodes CASSFIPGQYTSGPYEQYF.

V gene TRBV29-1 combines with J gene TRBJ2-5, with D possibly matching TRBD1 (5 bases). This CDR3 spans 14 amino acids. V gave up 7 bases and J gave up 4 bases, with 19 bases separating them. Per germline, CDR1 SQVTM and CDR2 ANQGSEA. The CDR3 DNA is TGCAGCGCCCGCCTTCAGGGATCGGTAGAGACCCAGTACTTC. Amino acids: CSARLQGSVETQYF.

This clonotype was seen once. The CDR3 reads CASSLWGGSSYEQYF. CDR3 in DNA: TGTGCCAGCAGTTTATGGGGCGGGAGCTCCTACGAGCAGTACTTC. The chain carries TRBV28 and TRBJ2-7, with TRBD2 identical over 7 bases. The CDR3 has 15 amino acids. V shed 0 bases, J shed 0 bases, and the junction held 2 bases outside the gene matches. Looked up from germline, CDR1 is MDHEN and CDR2 is SYDVKM.

The rearrangement links TRBV20-1 to TRBJ2-1; 7 nucleotides line up with TRBD2. V lost 2 bases, J lost 7 bases, and 11 bases stayed unmatched. Per germline, CDR1 DFQATT and CDR2 SNEGSKA (reference sequence). This CDR3 spans 15 amino acids. DNA of the CDR3: TGCAGTGCTAGATTTTCAGTGCGGGGGATTAATGAGCAGTTCTTC. Protein: CSARFSVRGINEQFF.

This clonotype was picked up a small number of times. The chain links TRBV6-2 or TRBV6-3 to TRBJ2-7; 9 nucleotides align to TRBD1. The CDR3 loop spans 15 amino acids. V lost 2 bases to trimming and J lost 6 bases; unmatched junction nucleotides: 8. The germline V gene has CDR1 MNHEY and CDR2 SVGEGT. The CDR3 DNA reads TGTGCCAGCAGTTACGCCGGGACAGGGAGTGGCGAGCAGTACTTC. Translation gives CASSYAGTGSGEQYF.

This clonotype was detected only a few times. The chain links TRBV6-5 to TRBJ1-3, with a weak D call TRBD1 (5 bases). V dropped 7 bases and J dropped 2 bases, with 12 bases sitting between them. CDR1 and CDR2 (germline): MNHEY, SVGAGI. CDR3 length equals 14 residues. CDR3 region: CASTKRGTGNTIYF. CDR3 coding DNA: TGTGCCAGCACCAAACGGGGCACTGGAAACACCATATATTTT.

The chain combines TRBV20-1 with TRBJ1-2, with a tentative D call TRBD1 (6 bases). The CDR3 length is 14 residues. The germline gives CDR1 DFQATT, CDR2 SNEGSKA (reference sequence). V was cut by 5 bases and J by 4 bases, with 17 bases left in between. The CDR3 protein is CSAGRQGSVYGYTF. The DNA of the CDR3 is TGCAGTGCTGGACGGCAGGGGTCGGTCTATGGCTACACCTTC.